The 13 T cell receptor beta chains listed next were all sequenced from one sample in a study of CD8+CD57+ T cells in acquired aplastic anemia. The authors sequenced patients whose flow cytometry had shown CD8+CD57+ cell expansion. Both TCR beta VDJ combination and CDR3 sequence profiling were carried out. Genomic DNA was the template for this profiling. TCRdb re-analysed the reads in MiXCR, keeping a single row per CDR3 protein. The data show 260,000 or so distinct CDR3 sequences, roughly half seen once. The sequencing sample was made of sorted CD4+, CD8+, or CD8+CD57+ T cells (not recorded which) from PBMCs. The receptors were sampled from a human donor with aplastic anemia.

This clonotype appeared a single time. The chain employs TRBV20-1 and TRBJ1-6; D may be TRBD1 (5 bases). Germline loops: CDR1 DFQATT, CDR2 SNEGSKA (reference sequence). V was cut by 3 bases and J by 3 bases, with 6 bases left in between. The CDR3 is 13 residues long. The CDR3 nucleotides are TGCAGTGCTAGGCAGGGCTATAATTCACCCCTCCACTTT. This translates into CSARQGYNSPLHF.

This rearrangement joins TRBV9 to TRBJ1-2, with TRBD1 as a possible D gene (6 bases). V dropped 3 bases and J dropped 8 bases, with 20 bases sitting between them. The germline gives CDR1 SGDLS, CDR2 YYNGEE. CDR3 length equals 15 residues. CDR3 DNA sequence: TGTGCCAGCAGCGGCATACTGCAGGGGATAAGGGGCTACACCTTC. It translates to CASSGILQGIRGYTF.

The chain joins TRBV19 to TRBJ2-1, with 8 bases identical to TRBD2. Unmatched junction bases numbered 4, after V lost 1 base and J lost 2 bases. Per the germline V gene, CDR1 is LNHDA and CDR2 is SQIVND (reference sequence). This CDR3 contains 16 residues. The CDR3 sequence is CASSIVSGGPYNEQFF. CDR3 in DNA: TGTGCCAGTAGTATAGTAAGCGGGGGCCCCTACAATGAGCAGTTCTTC.

CDR3 sequence (DNA): TGTGCCATCAGGAGGACTAGCGGGAGTTACGAGCAGTACTTC. Protein: CAIRRTSGSYEQYF. The chain has TRBV10-3 and TRBJ2-7, with 13 bases fitting TRBD2. Germline V gene lookup returns CDR1 ENHRY and CDR2 SYGVKD. The CDR3 covers 14 residues. Trimming at V came to 6 bases and at J to 4 bases, leaving 3 bases not matched to a gene.

This rearrangement joins TRBV2 to TRBJ2-2, with D perhaps matching TRBD1 (5 bases). With 6 bases removed from V and 6 bases from J, the gap between germline ends came to 17 bases. Germline CDR1 and CDR2: SNHLY and FYNNEI. This CDR3 contains 15 residues. The DNA for the CDR3 is TGTGCCAGCAGGGGTCAGGGTTTCGGGTCCGGGGAGCTGTTTTTT. It yields the protein CASRGQGFGSGELFF.

This clonotype was counted between two and nine times. This chain connects TRBV27 to TRBJ1-1; D unresolved. Germline CDR1 reads MNHEY; CDR2 reads SMNVEV (reference sequence). V gave up 6 bases and J gave up 4 bases, with 18 bases separating them. The CDR3 has 15 amino acids. For the CDR3, the DNA is TGTGCCAGCAGCTCACGAGCAAGGAGTAGCACTGAAGCTTTCTTT. Translating gives CASSSRARSSTEAFF.

The rearrangement uses TRBV2 and TRBJ2-7; D might be TRBD2 (7 bases). Germline V CDR1 and CDR2: SNHLY, FYNNEI. The CDR3 has 13 amino acids. V dropped 7 bases and J dropped 2 bases, with 12 bases sitting between them. The CDR3 sequence is CASKGGVAYEQYF. The CDR3 DNA sequence: TGTGCCAGCAAGGGGGGGGTGGCCTACGAGCAGTACTTC.

This clonotype showed up just a few times. Here the CDR3 reads CSASENHYEQYF. CDR3 nucleotides: TGCAGTGCTAGCGAGAACCACTACGAGCAGTACTTC. The rearrangement links TRBV20-1 to TRBJ2-7; no reliable D call. This CDR3 is built from 12 residues. V was clipped by 3 bases and J by 3 bases, with 9 bases between them. Germline V gene lookup returns CDR1 DFQATT and CDR2 SNEGSKA (reference sequence).

This clonotype was recorded many times. The V gene is TRBV2, the J gene TRBJ2-2; 9 bases agree with TRBD1. Germline-derived CDR1 and CDR2 are SNHLY and FYNNEI. J was trimmed by 4 bases and V by 3 bases; bases with no gene match: 9. This CDR3 region has 17 residues. The CDR3 region is CASSEWRDRAGTGELFF. The CDR3 DNA follows: TGTGCCAGCAGTGAGTGGAGGGACAGGGCGGGCACCGGGGAGCTGTTTTTT.

This clonotype was seen only a few times. The chain carries TRBV20-1 and TRBJ2-3, with D perhaps TRBD1 (6 bases). Germline V gene sequence: CDR1 DFQATT, CDR2 SNEGSKA (reference sequence). Trimming took 3 bases from V and 2 from J, leaving 9 bases between them. The CDR3 runs 13 residues. The CDR3 sequence is CSARDRPTDTQYF. The CDR3 DNA is TGCAGTGCTAGGGACAGACCCACAGATACGCAGTATTTT.

The genes are TRBV4-2 and TRBJ2-1, with TRBD1 matching 7 bases. The CDR3 is made up of 16 amino acids. Germline V gives CDR1 LGHNA, CDR2 YNFKEQ. V lost 4 bases, J lost 4 bases, and 10 bases stayed unmatched. The CDR3 loop is CASSRPGTEVYNEQFF. The CDR3 region has the DNA TGTGCCAGCAGCCGCCCCGGGACAGAAGTTTACAATGAGCAGTTCTTC.

This clonotype was seen at least ten times. The V gene is TRBV5-8, the J gene TRBJ1-4; 7 bases align to TRBD1. This CDR3 contains 14 residues. Germline trimming cut 1 base from V and 7 bases from J; bases unmatched to any gene: 4. Germline V gene sequence: CDR1 SGHTS, CDR2 YDEGEE. The CDR3 DNA follows: TGTGCCAGCAGCTTGCTAGGGGGCGTTGAAAAACTGTTTTTT. Protein product: CASSLLGGVEKLFF.

This clonotype was observed many times. The gene calls are TRBV27 and TRBJ1-2, with a possible D match to TRBD1 (5 bases). Trimming stripped 8 bases from V and 7 bases from J, with 11 bases between. Germline CDR1 MNHEY, CDR2 SMNVEV (reference sequence). The CDR3 is 11 amino acids. As DNA, the CDR3 is TGTGCCAGCGGGGGGGATAGTGGCTACACCTTC. Its translation is CASGGDSGYTF.